These 7 T cell receptor beta chains originate from one sample sequenced in a study of spatial heterogeneity in lung cancer. Via MiXCR, TCRdb re-called the 5' RACE reads, giving one row per CDR3 protein. Seen here are approximately 110,000 distinct CDR3 sequences, less than 14% observed once, and the top ten hold about 24%. Time point meaning: blood at routine non-recurrence follow-up after resection. Sequenced material: PBMCs, taken at follow-up. These receptors all come from a female donor with early-stage non-small cell lung cancer.

The chain carries TRBV28 and TRBJ2-7; D might be TRBD1 (6 bases). This CDR3 has 15 amino acids. The germline CDR1 and CDR2 sequences are MDHEN and SYDVKM. Between the trimmed V and J ends, which lost 3 bases and 0 bases, there was a span of 12 bases. In DNA form, the CDR3 reads TGTGCCAGCAGTTTGTATAGGGGGAGCTCCTACGAGCAGTACTTC. It is translated as CASSLYRGSSYEQYF.

The gene calls are TRBV2 and TRBJ1-5; TRBD1 might be the D (5 bases). This CDR3 contains 15 residues. Per germline, CDR1 SNHLY and CDR2 FYNNEI. V lost 2 bases and J lost 6, with 14 bases in between. For the CDR3, the DNA is TGTGCCAGCAGTGAACGGCAGGGACCAATTCAGCCCCAGCATTTT. Amino acid sequence: CASSERQGPIQPQHF.

This clonotype was counted at least ten times. The J gene is TRBJ2-3, the V gene TRBV9, with 7 bases lining up with TRBD2. This CDR3 contains 16 residues. Germline V gives CDR1 SGDLS, CDR2 YYNGEE. V was clipped by 0 bases and J by 0 bases; unmatched bases: 4. The CDR3, as DNA: TGTGCCAGCAGCGTAGGCGGGGGTCGTAGCACAGATACGCAGTATTTT. Protein sequence: CASSVGGGRSTDTQYF.

This clonotype was seen more than once but under ten times. In DNA, the CDR3 is TGTGCCAGCAGTAGTCACGGGGGACAACTAGCGCGGAGACACGAGCAGTACTTC. Translation gives CASSSHGGQLARRHEQYF. The genes are TRBV27 and TRBJ2-7; D might be TRBD2 (7 bases). Per germline, CDR1 MNHEY and CDR2 SMNVEV (reference sequence). This CDR3 spans 18 amino acids. Between the trimmed V and J ends, which lost 5 bases and 5 bases, there was a span of 28 bases.

The rearrangement uses TRBV29-1 and TRBJ1-5; 9 positions match TRBD1. Per germline, CDR1 SQVTM and CDR2 ANQGSEA. After removal of 5 bases from V and 0 bases from J, the junction contained 2 bases not matched to a gene. CDR3 length: 14 residues. This CDR3 is CSVRTGASNQPQHF. The CDR3 DNA reads TGCAGCGTTCGGACAGGGGCTAGCAATCAGCCCCAGCATTTT.

There are many counts of this clonotype. The chain joins TRBV5-5 to TRBJ1-3; D perhaps matches TRBD1 (6 bases). CDR1 and CDR2 from the germline V gene are SGHKS and YYEKEE (reference sequence). This CDR3 is 11 amino acids long. Trimming cost V 3 bases and J 8 bases, with 6 bases left between them. For the CDR3, the DNA is TGTGCCAGCAGCTACAGGGACACCATATATTTT. It yields the protein CASSYRDTIYF.

This clonotype was counted ten times or more. The J gene is TRBJ1-5, the V gene TRBV19, with 7 bases fitting TRBD1. Germline V gives CDR1 LNHDA, CDR2 SQIVND (reference sequence). The CDR3 loop spans 16 amino acids. J lost 6 bases, V lost 9 bases, and 17 bases had no gene match. CDR3 sequence: CASEGRGTGVSQPQHF. In nucleotides, the CDR3 is TGTGCCAGCGAAGGGAGGGGCACAGGGGTAAGTCAGCCCCAGCATTTT.